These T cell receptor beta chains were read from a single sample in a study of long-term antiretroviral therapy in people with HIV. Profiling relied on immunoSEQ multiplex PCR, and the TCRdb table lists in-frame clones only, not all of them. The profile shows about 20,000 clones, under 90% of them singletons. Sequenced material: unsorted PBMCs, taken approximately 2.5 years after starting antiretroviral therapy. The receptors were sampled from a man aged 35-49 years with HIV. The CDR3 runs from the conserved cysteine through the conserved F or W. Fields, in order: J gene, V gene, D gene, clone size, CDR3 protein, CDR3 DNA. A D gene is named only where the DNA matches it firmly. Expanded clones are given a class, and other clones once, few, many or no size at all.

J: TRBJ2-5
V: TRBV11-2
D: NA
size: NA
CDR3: CASSLGGAQETQYF
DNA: TGTGCCAGCAGCTTGGGTGGAGCCCAAGAGACCCAGTACTTC

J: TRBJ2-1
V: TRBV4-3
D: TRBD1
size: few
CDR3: CASSQWGGTGVDEQFF
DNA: TGCGCCAGCAGCCAATGGGGTGGGACAGGGGTGGATGAGCAGTTCTTC

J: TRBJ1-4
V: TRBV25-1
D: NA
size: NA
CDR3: CASSEGGSGFTVFF
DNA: TGTGCCAGCAGTGAAGGGGGGTCGGGGTTTACTGTGTTTTTT

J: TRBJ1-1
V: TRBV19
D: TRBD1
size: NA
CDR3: CASSKGQTNTEAFF
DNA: TGTGCCAGTAGTAAGGGACAGACAAACACTGAAGCTTTCTTT

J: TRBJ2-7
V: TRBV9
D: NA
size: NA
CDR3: CASSVDGSSYEQYF
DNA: TGTGCCAGCAGCGTAGACGGTAGCTCCTACGAGCAGTACTTC

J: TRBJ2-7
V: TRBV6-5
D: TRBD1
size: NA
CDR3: CASSYPDREGTYEQYF
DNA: TGTGCCAGCAGTTACCCCGACAGGGAAGGGACATACGAGCAGTACTTC

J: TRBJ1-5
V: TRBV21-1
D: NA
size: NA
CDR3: CASSKGRGARFDQPQHF
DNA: TGTGCCAGCAGCAAAGGCCGCGGGGCCAGGTTTGATCAGCCCCAGCATTTT

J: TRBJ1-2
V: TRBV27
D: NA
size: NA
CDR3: CASSPRQGYGYTF
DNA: TGTGCCAGCAGTCCACGCCAGGGGTATGGCTACACCTTC

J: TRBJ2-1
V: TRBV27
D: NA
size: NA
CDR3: CASSLSEGGYNEQFF
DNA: TGTGCCAGCAGTTTATCGGAGGGGGGATACAATGAGCAGTTCTTC

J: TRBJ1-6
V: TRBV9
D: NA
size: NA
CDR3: CASSVAGVYNSPLHF
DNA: TGTGCCAGCAGCGTAGCAGGGGTCTATAATTCACCCCTCCACTTT

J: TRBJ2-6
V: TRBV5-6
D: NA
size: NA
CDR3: CASSRFREANVLTF
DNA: TGTGCCAGCAGTCGATTTCGGGAGGCCAACGTCCTGACTTTC

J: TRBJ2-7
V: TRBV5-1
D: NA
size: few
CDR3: CASSLDLANEQYF
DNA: TGCGCCAGCAGCTTGGATCTAGCTAACGAGCAGTACTTC

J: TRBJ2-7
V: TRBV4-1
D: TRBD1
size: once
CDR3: CASSFIQGADGQYF
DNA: TGCGCCAGCAGCTTCATACAGGGGGCGGACGGGCAGTACTTC

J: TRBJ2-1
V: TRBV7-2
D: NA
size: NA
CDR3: CASSLLTGVDEQFF
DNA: TGTGCCAGCAGCTTACTTACCGGGGTCGATGAGCAGTTCTTC

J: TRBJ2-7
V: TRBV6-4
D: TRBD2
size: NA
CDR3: CASSAPQTSGGCEQYF
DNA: TGTGCCAGCAGTGCGCCCCAGACTAGCGGGGGATGCGAGCAGTACTTC

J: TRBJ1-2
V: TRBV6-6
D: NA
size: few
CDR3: CASTDSYGYTF
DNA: TGTGCCAGCACTGACAGCTATGGCTACACCTTC

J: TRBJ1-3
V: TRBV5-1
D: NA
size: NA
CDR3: CASSPPRDSGNTIYF
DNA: TGCGCCAGCAGCCCACCCAGGGACTCTGGAAACACCATATATTTT

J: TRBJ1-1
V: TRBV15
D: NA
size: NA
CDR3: CATSREGRNTEAFF
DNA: TGTGCCACCAGCAGAGAGGGCAGAAACACTGAAGCTTTCTTT

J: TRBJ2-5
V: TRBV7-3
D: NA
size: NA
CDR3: CASSLGVQETQYF
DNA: TGTGCCAGCAGCTTAGGTGTCCAAGAGACCCAGTACTTC

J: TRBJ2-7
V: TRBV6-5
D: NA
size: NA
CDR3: CASRPLAGEQYF
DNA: TGTGCCAGCAGACCCCTGGCGGGCGAGCAGTACTTC

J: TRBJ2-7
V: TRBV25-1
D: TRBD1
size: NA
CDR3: CASSEPGQRAYEQYF
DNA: TGTGCCAGCAGTGAGCCGGGACAGAGAGCCTACGAGCAGTACTTC

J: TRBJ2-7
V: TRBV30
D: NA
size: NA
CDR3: CAWSITLLSYEQYF
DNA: TGTGCCTGGAGTATCACTCTCCTTTCCTACGAGCAGTACTTC

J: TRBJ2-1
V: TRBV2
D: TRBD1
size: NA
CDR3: CASSPRTGNTRSYNEQFF
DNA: TGTGCCAGCAGTCCACGGACAGGGAATACTCGCTCCTACAATGAGCAGTTCTTC

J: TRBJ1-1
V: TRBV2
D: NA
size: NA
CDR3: CARRTPEAFF
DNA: TGTGCCAGACGGACCCCAGAAGCTTTCTTT

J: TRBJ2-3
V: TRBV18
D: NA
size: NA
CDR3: CASSPLNKYSTDTQYF
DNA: TGTGCCAGCTCACCCCTCAATAAGTATAGCACAGATACGCAGTATTTT

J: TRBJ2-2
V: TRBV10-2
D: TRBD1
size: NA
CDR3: CASSLLGQTNTGELFF
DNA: TGCGCCAGCTCTCTGTTGGGACAGACGAACACCGGGGAGCTGTTTTTT

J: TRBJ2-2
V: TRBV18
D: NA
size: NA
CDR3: CASSPVDRIRELFF
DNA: TGTGCCAGCTCACCGGTGGACCGCATCAGGGAGCTGTTTTTT

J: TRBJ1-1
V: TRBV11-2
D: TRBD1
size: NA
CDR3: CASSFRDRGLNTEAFF
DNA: TGTGCCAGCAGCTTCCGGGACAGGGGTTTGAACACTGAAGCTTTCTTT

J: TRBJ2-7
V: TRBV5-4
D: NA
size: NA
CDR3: CASSLAGVQAYEQYF
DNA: TGTGCCAGCAGCTTGGCGGGGGTCCAGGCCTACGAGCAGTACTTC

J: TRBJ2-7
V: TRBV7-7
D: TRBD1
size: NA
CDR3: CASSSDRGAEQYF
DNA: TGTGCTAGCAGCTCCGACAGGGGGGCCGAGCAGTACTTC